Listed below are T cell receptor beta chains from one sample, sequenced in a study of blood T cells in healthy people across ages. One entry per CDR3 protein results from TCRdb running MiXCR on the 5' RACE reads. The table shows some 780,000 distinct CDR3 sequences, with roughly three fifths occurring only once. The sample consisted of blood. These receptors were taken from a man in his forties in good health. The CDR3 runs from the conserved cysteine through the conserved F or W. Each record gives: V gene, D gene, clone size, J gene, CDR3 protein, CDR3 DNA. D genes are given only for firm matches. Clone size is shown for a subset of rows, as once, few, many or a class of expanded clone.

TRBV11-2	NA	NA	TRBJ2-1	CASSLRAGLYKEQFF	TGTGCCAGCAGCTTAAGGGCAGGGTTATACAAGGAGCAGTTCTTC
TRBV25-1	NA	NA	TRBJ1-2	CASSEETETYGYTF	TGTGCCAGCAGTGAAGAGACAGAGACCTATGGCTACACCTTC
TRBV4-1	NA	NA	TRBJ1-2	CASSQEPDSLRGYTF	TGCGCCAGCAGCCAAGAGCCGGACAGCCTGCGTGGCTACACCTTC
TRBV5-1	TRBD1	few	TRBJ2-5	CASSLDRDREETQYF	TGCGCCAGCAGCTTGGATCGGGACAGAGAAGAGACCCAGTACTTC
TRBV20-1	TRBD2	NA	TRBJ2-7	CSALRLAGVNEQYF	TGCAGTGCCTTAAGACTAGCGGGAGTGAACGAGCAGTACTTC
TRBV29-1	TRBD2	few	TRBJ2-1	CSVPGLAGGLTYNEQFF	TGCAGCGTCCCGGGACTAGCGGGAGGTTTGACCTACAATGAGCAGTTCTTC
TRBV7-4	TRBD2	NA	TRBJ2-7	CASSLVRRLAGSYEQYF	TGTGCCAGCAGCTTAGTGAGGAGACTAGCGGGGTCCTACGAGCAGTACTTC
TRBV7-3	NA	few	TRBJ2-2	CASSLQGGGAGELFF	TGTGCCAGCAGCTTACAAGGGGGTGGAGCCGGGGAGCTGTTTTTT
TRBV9	NA	NA	TRBJ1-5	CASSAGAGTDHQPQHF	TGTGCCAGCAGCGCCGGAGCTGGGACGGACCACCAGCCCCAGCATTTT
TRBV7-9	NA	NA	TRBJ2-2	CASSLAAGSEAGELFF	TGTGCCAGCAGCTTAGCGGCAGGAAGTGAGGCCGGGGAGCTGTTTTTT
TRBV20-1	NA	once	TRBJ1-5	CSARASGGSNQPQHF	TGCAGTGCTAGAGCCTCGGGCGGTAGCAATCAGCCCCAGCATTTT
TRBV27	NA	NA	TRBJ1-2	CASSLSREYGYTF	TGTGCCAGCAGTTTATCCAGGGAGTATGGCTACACCTTC
TRBV7-9	NA	NA	TRBJ2-4	CASSLAGSGEQYF	TGTGCCAGCAGCTTAGCAGGGAGTGGGGAGCAGTACTTC
TRBV10-3	TRBD2	NA	TRBJ2-1	CAIFSGDEQFF	TGTGCCATTTTTAGCGGGGATGAGCAGTTCTTC
TRBV28	NA	NA	TRBJ2-7	CASSFWEYEQYF	TGTGCCAGCAGTTTTTGGGAATACGAGCAGTACTTC
TRBV20-1	NA	many	TRBJ2-7	CSASGFSGEQYF	TGCAGTGCTTCGGGATTTTCGGGCGAGCAGTACTTC
TRBV5-4	NA	NA	TRBJ2-4	CASSYRGSINQYF	TGTGCCAGCAGCTACCGGGGTTCGATCAATCAGTACTTC
TRBV29-1	TRBD2	NA	TRBJ2-1	CSVARTSGLGETQFF	TGCAGCGTTGCGCGGACTAGCGGGTTGGGAGAGACCCAGTTCTTC
TRBV25-1	TRBD2	NA	TRBJ2-1	CASGLAGRNNEQFF	TGTGCCAGCGGACTAGCGGGCAGAAATAATGAGCAGTTCTTC
TRBV12-5	TRBD1	few	TRBJ1-2	CASGLPRTGRFYGYTF	TGTGCTAGTGGTTTGCCTCGGACAGGGAGGTTCTATGGCTACACCTTC
TRBV20-1	TRBD2	NA	TRBJ2-7	CSATGGGTKDYYEQYF	TGCAGTGCAACGGGTGGAGGGACTAAAGATTACTACGAGCAGTACTTC
TRBV12-5	NA	few	TRBJ2-5	CASGLNSETQYF	TGTGCTAGTGGTTTGAATTCTGAGACCCAGTACTTC
TRBV28	NA	NA	TRBJ2-1	CASSLSSPWNEQFF	TGTGCCAGCAGTTTAAGTTCCCCCTGGAATGAGCAGTTCTTC